The T cell receptor (beta chain) described here comes from a study of human T cells and chemical hapten exposure. In the study overall: TCR yields differed between samples (mainly from small differences in pooled library volume).

The authors' total RNA extraction used unfractionated whole blood. The CDR3 totals 16 residues. Germline-derived CDR1 and CDR2 are SGHNT and YYREEE (reference sequence). The junction had 10 bases not matched to a gene; V was cut back by 4 bases and J by 6 bases. Many counts were recorded for this clonotype. During construction of the library, unique molecular identifiers were attached to individual cDNA molecules for quantitative, reproducible TCR counting. Original processing methods: Sample TCR totals centred on a median of around 96,000, ranging about 20,000 to 750,000. MiXCR, run by TCRdb on the 5' RACE reads, gives a single entry per CDR3 protein. The V and J calls were not made by the authors but by TCRdb's processing. The profile covers tens of thousands of distinct CDR3 sequences, with 6.5% to 8.5% appearing a single time and around 2% taken by the ten largest.

The chain carries TRBV5-4 and TRBJ2-3; TRBD2 matches at 11 bases. This TCR came from a male donor in good health. The CDR3, as DNA: TGTGCCAGCAGCCAACTAGCGGGAGTCATAGACGATACGCAGTATTTT. Translating it yields CASSQLAGVIDDTQYF.